A selection of T cell receptor beta chains follows, all from one sample in a study of CD8+ T cells in alopecia areata. The data were produced by immunoSEQ multiplex PCR, yet TCRdb's version contains in-frame clones alone and is incomplete. The sample carries around 140,000 clones, about 51% recorded once. The input for sequencing was CD4+ T cells sorted from blood, taken at week 0. The source of these receptors is a human donor with alopecia areata. Each CDR3 is given with its conserved first and last residue.

TRBJ2-7 TRBV7-2 CASSLVRYYEQYF
TRBJ2-7 TRBV29-1 CSVDLDAGTAYEQYF
TRBJ2-5 TRBV30 CAWSSRQGAGETQYF
TRBJ1-3 TRBV30 CAWSVASRNTIYF
TRBJ2-5 TRBV5-4 CASSFPGVETQYF
TRBJ1-5 TRBV29-1 CSVSRDGNQPQHF
TRBJ2-6 TRBV2 CASGRAFSNGANVLTF
TRBJ2-1 TRBV7-3 CASSPQAHRNNEQFF
TRBJ2-5 TRBV29-1 CSVDAGGETQYF
TRBJ1-5 TRBV4-1 CASSQVFSNQPQHF
TRBJ1-1 TRBV28 CASSFRYWNTEAFF
TRBJ2-7 TRBV29-1 CSVEDRRGRGYEQYF
TRBJ1-1 TRBV29-1 CSVETDLLNTEAFF
TRBJ2-7 TRBV29-1 CSVEDGSSYEQYF
TRBJ1-5 TRBV6-5 CATSRENSNQPQHF
TRBJ2-1 TRBV7-9 CASSLGFGISEGYNEQFF
TRBJ2-7 TRBV9 CASSPTGRSGEQYF
TRBJ2-3 TRBV30 CAWTSADTQYF
TRBJ2-1 TRBV5-1 CASSILAGLDNEQFF
TRBJ2-4 TRBV29-1 CSAGTSENIQYF
TRBJ2-4 TRBV29-1 CSVVVVGQRNIQYF
TRBJ2-2 TRBV30 CARGGAGGGELFF
TRBJ2-7 TRBV11-2 CASSLDVGEQYF
TRBJ2-1 TRBV30 CAWVEDSYTNEQFF
TRBJ2-3 TRBV4-1 CASSQAGTLSTDTQYF
TRBJ1-2 TRBV25-1 CASSTSGGGPGYTF
TRBJ1-4 TRBV29-1 CSVRQGNEKLFF
TRBJ1-1 TRBV9 CASTTTGVMNTEAFF
TRBJ1-1 TRBV5-1 CASSEGARTEAFF
TRBJ1-2 TRBV7-9 CASSYRGGEGYTF
TRBJ2-7 TRBV6-5 CASSYSTTGAYEQYF
TRBJ2-3 TRBV5-1 CASSRGHATDTQYF
TRBJ1-2 TRBV14 CASSQQREGYTF
TRBJ2-6 TRBV7-9 CASSLQAGANVLTF
TRBJ2-6 TRBV29-1 CSVEEPRGPGANVLTF
TRBJ2-3 TRBV29-1 CSVVDGRGVDTQYF
TRBJ2-7 TRBV7-9 CASSDRGRPIEQYF
TRBJ1-2 TRBV29-1 CSVERTGVYGYTF
TRBJ2-5 TRBV7-2 CAVGGSMKTQYF
TRBJ2-7 TRBV5-4 CASSSGTSGLSPILYEQYF
TRBJ1-1 TRBV30 CAWSVQENTEAFF
TRBJ2-5 TRBV5-1 CASSGTSRQTQYF
TRBJ2-7 TRBV29-1 CSVTGQAYEQYF
TRBJ1-5 TRBV4-1 CASSQDKEGGLGQPQHF
TRBJ2-2 TRBV29-1 CSVDGNTGELFF
TRBJ1-2 TRBV2 CASNPLRRQSSFNGYTF